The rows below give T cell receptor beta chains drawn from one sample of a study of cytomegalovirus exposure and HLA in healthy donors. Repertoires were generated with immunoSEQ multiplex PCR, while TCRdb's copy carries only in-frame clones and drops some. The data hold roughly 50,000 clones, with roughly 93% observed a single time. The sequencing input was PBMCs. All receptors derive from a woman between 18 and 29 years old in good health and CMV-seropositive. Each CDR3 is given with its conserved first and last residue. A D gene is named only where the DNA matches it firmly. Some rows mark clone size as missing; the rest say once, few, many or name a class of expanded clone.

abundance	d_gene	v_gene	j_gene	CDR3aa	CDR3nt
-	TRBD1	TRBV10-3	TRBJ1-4	CAISGDRVGNEKLFF	TGTGCCATCAGTGGAGACAGGGTTGGTAATGAAAAACTGTTTTTT
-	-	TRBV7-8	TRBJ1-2	CASSTRGENGYTF	TGTGCCAGCAGCACAAGGGGTGAGAATGGCTACACCTTC
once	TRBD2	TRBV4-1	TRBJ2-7	CASSRGGGAGGTYEQYF	TGCGCCAGCAGCCGAGGCGGGGGGGCAGGTGGGACCTACGAGCAGTACTTC
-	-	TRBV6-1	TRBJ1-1	CASSESVNTEAFF	TGTGCCAGCAGTGAATCAGTGAACACTGAAGCTTTCTTT
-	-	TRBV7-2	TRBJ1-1	CASSLVHEQATFF	TGTGCCAGCAGCTTAGTGCACGAGCAGGCTACTTTCTTT
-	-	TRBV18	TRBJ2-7	CASSPLTGLESYEQYF	TGTGCCAGCTCACCTTTAACAGGGTTGGAATCCTACGAGCAGTACTTC
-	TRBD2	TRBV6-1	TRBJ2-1	CASREAGGAITSYNEQFF	TGTGCCAGCAGGGAAGCGGGGGGAGCTATAACCTCCTACAATGAGCAGTTCTTC
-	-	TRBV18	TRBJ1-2	CASSPPGGYGYTF	TGTGCCAGCTCACCCCCAGGAGGCTATGGCTACACCTTC
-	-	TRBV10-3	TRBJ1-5	CAISEEGDRDFQPQHF	TGTGCCATCAGTGAAGAAGGGGATCGTGATTTTCAGCCCCAGCATTTT
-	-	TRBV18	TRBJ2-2	CASSKSGGELFF	TGTGCCAGCTCAAAGTCCGGCGGGGAGCTGTTTTTT